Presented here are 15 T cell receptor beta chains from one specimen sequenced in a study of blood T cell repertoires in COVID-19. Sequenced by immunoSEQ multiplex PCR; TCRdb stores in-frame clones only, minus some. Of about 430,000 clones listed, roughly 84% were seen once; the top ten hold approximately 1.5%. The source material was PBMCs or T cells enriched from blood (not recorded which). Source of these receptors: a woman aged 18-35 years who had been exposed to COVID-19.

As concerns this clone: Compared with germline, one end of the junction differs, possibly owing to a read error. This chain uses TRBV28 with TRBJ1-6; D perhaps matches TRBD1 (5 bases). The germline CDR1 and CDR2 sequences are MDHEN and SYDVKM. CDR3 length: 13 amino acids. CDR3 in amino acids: CASRGVNGGGYDF. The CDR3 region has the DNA TGTGCCAGCAGGGGGGTCAATGGTGGAGGGTATGACTTT.

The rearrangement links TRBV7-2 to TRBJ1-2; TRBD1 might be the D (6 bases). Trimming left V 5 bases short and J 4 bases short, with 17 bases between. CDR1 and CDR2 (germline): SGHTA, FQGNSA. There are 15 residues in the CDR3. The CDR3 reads CASSPREGVGYGYTF. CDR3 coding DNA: TGTGCCAGCAGCCCCAGGGAGGGGGTGGGCTATGGCTACACCTTC.

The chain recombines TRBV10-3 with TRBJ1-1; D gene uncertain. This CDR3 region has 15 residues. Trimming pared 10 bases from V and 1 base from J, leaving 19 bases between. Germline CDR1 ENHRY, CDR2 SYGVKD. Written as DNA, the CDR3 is TGTGCCACGGCCCAGGAGGGCGGTGGGAACACTGAAGCTTTCTTT. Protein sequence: CATAQEGGGNTEAFF.

CDR3 in amino acids: CASSFQGPWETQYF. The CDR3 DNA reads as TGTGCCAGCAGCTTTCAGGGTCCATGGGAGACCCAGTACTTC. The chain joins TRBV5-4 to TRBJ2-5; TRBD1 might be the D (5 bases). The CDR3 loop spans 14 amino acids. In germline, CDR1 is SGHNT, CDR2 YYREEE (reference sequence). V lost 2 bases and J 5 bases, leaving 13 bases between the germline ends.

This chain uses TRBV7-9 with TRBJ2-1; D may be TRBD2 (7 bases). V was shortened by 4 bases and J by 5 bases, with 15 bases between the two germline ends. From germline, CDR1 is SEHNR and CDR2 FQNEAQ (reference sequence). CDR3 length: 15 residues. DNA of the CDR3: TGTGCCAGCAGCTCACCGGGGGGCCCGGACAATGAGCAGTTCTTC. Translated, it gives CASSSPGGPDNEQFF. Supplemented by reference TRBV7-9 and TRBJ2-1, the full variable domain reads DTGVSQNPRHKITKRGQNVTFRCDPISEHNRLYWYRQTLGQGPEFLTYFQNEAQLEKSRLLSDRFSAERPKGSFSTLEIQRTEQGDSAMYLCASSSPGGPDNEQFFGPGTRLTVL.

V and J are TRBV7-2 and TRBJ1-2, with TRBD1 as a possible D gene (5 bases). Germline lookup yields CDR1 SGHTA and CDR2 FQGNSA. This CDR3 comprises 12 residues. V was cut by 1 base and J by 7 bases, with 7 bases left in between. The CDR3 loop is CASSLGGVGYTF. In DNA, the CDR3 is TGTGCCAGCAGCTTAGGGGGCGTTGGCTACACCTTC.

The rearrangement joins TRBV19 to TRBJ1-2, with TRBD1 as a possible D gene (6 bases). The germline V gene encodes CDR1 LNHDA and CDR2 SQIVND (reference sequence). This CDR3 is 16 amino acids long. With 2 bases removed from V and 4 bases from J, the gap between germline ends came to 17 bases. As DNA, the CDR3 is TGTGCCAGTAGTATACCGCATGAGGGGGACGGCTATGGCTACACCTTC. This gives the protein CASSIPHEGDGYGYTF.

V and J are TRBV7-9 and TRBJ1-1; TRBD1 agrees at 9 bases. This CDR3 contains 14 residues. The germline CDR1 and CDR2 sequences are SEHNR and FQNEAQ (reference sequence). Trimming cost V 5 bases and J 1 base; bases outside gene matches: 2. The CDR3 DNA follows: TGTGCCAGCAGCCGGGACAGGGCGAACACTGAAGCTTTCTTT. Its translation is CASSRDRANTEAFF.

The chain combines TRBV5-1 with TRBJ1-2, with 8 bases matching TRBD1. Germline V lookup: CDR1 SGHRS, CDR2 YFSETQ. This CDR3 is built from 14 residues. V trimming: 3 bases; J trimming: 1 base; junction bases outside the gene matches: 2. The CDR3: CASSSDRDNYGYTF. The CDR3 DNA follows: TGCGCCAGCAGCTCGGACAGGGATAACTATGGCTACACCTTC.

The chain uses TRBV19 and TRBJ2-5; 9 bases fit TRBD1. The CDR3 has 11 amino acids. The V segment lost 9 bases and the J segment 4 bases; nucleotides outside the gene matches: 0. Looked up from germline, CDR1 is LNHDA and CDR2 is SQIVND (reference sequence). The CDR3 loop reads CARTGGETQYF. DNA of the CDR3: TGTGCCAGGACAGGGGGAGAGACCCAGTACTTC.

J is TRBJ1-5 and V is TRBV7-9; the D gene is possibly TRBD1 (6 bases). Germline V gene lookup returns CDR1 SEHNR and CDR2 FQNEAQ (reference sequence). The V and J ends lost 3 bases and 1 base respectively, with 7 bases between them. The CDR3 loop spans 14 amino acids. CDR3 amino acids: CASSFTGSNQPQHF. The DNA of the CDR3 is TGTGCCAGCAGCTTCACAGGGAGCAATCAGCCCCAGCATTTT.

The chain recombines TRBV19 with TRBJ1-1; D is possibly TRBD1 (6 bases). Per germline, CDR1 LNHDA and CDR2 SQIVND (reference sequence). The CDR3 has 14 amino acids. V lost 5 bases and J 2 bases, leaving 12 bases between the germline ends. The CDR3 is CASSSQGFNTEAFF. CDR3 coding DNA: TGTGCCAGTAGTTCGCAGGGGTTTAACACTGAAGCTTTCTTT.

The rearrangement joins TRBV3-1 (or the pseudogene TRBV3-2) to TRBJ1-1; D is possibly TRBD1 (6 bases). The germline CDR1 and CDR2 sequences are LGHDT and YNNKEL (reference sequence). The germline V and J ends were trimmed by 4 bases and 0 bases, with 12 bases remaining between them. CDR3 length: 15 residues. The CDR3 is CASSPRRGMNTEAFF. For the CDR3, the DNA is TGTGCCAGCAGCCCTAGAAGGGGGATGAACACTGAAGCTTTCTTT.

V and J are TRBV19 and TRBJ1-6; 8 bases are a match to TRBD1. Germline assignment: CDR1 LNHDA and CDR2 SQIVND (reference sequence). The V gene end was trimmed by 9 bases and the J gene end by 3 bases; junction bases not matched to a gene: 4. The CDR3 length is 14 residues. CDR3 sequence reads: CASETGVYNSPLHF. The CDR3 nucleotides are TGTGCCAGCGAGACAGGGGTCTATAATTCACCCCTCCACTTT.

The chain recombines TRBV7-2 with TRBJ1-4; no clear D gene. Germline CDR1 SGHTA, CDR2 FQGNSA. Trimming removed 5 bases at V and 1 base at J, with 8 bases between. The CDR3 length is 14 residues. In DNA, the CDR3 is TGTGCCAGCAGCCCCCGACAAACTAATGAAAAACTGTTTTTT. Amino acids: CASSPRQTNEKLFF.